The entry that follows covers one T cell receptor (beta chain) sequence. Its specificity is not known. This sample is part of a study of STAT3 mutations in large granular lymphocyte leukemia. The overall study: Immunosuppressive therapy was given to more than half of T-LGLL patients. Study-wide points: All newly emerging clones after therapy were STAT3 wild type. Every T-cell large granular lymphocyte leukemia patient had at least one immunodominant TCR beta clonotype.

V was cut by 2 bases and J by 0 bases, with 13 bases left in between. The CDR3 is made up of 15 amino acids. Germline CDR1 is GTSNPN and CDR2 is SVGIG (reference sequence). Only in-frame clones appear in the TCRdb table, and some are missing; sequencing was by immunoSEQ multiplex PCR. The repertoire has under 25,000 clones, approximately 92% of them found once; the top ten carry 45%. The clonotype originates from a man in his fifties or sixties with T-cell large granular lymphocyte leukemia. Some clones in this sample may be carry-over from other donors' samples. The gene calls are TRBV30 and TRBJ2-5; no clear D. Source material: peripheral blood mononuclear cells. The CDR3: CAWSPQTTYQETQYF. CDR3 bases: TGTGCCTGGAGTCCCCAGACAACGTACCAAGAGACCCAGTACTTC.